This is a list of T cell receptor beta chains from one sample in a study of cytomegalovirus exposure and HLA in healthy donors. Profiling relied on immunoSEQ multiplex PCR, and the TCRdb table lists in-frame clones only, not all of them. The repertoire holds about 140,000 clones, with around 80% as singletons. The sample was PBMCs. The receptors here all came from a man in his forties or fifties in good health and CMV-seropositive. The CDR3 runs from the conserved cysteine through the conserved F or W. Each record gives: J gene, clone size, V gene, D gene, CDR3 DNA, CDR3 protein. The D gene is left open where the match is weak. Only some rows state a clone size, as once, few, many or a class for expanded clones.

J gene: TRBJ1-6
clone size: NA
V gene: TRBV6-5
D gene: TRBD1
CDR3 DNA: TGTGCCAGCAGTTACTCGACAGGGGTTTTTAATTCACCCCTCCACTTT
CDR3 protein: CASSYSTGVFNSPLHF

J gene: TRBJ1-6
clone size: NA
V gene: TRBV2
D gene: TRBD1
CDR3 DNA: TGTGCCAGCTCTACGGACAGGGGGTATTCACCCCTCCACTTT
CDR3 protein: CASSTDRGYSPLHF

J gene: TRBJ1-1
clone size: NA
V gene: TRBV28
D gene: NA
CDR3 DNA: TGTGCCAGCACTGAGCCCATGAACACTGAAGCTTTCTTT
CDR3 protein: CASTEPMNTEAFF

J gene: TRBJ2-1
clone size: once
V gene: TRBV4-2
D gene: TRBD2
CDR3 DNA: TGTGCCAGCAGCCAACGGGGGATTAGCGGGGGTTACAATGAGCAGTTCTTC
CDR3 protein: CASSQRGISGGYNEQFF

J gene: TRBJ2-1
clone size: NA
V gene: TRBV6-5
D gene: TRBD2
CDR3 DNA: TGTGCCAGCAGTTACTCGAGAACTAGCGGGAGGGCGGAGCAGTTCTTC
CDR3 protein: CASSYSRTSGRAEQFF

J gene: TRBJ2-2
clone size: NA
V gene: TRBV5-8
D gene: TRBD1
CDR3 DNA: TGCGCCAGCAGCATTACAGGGGGCGCCGGCGGGGAGCTGTTTTTT
CDR3 protein: CASSITGGAGGELFF

J gene: TRBJ2-7
clone size: few
V gene: TRBV7-9
D gene: NA
CDR3 DNA: TGTGCCAGCAGCTTAGCTCTCGAGCAGTACTTC
CDR3 protein: CASSLALEQYF

J gene: TRBJ2-6
clone size: NA
V gene: TRBV10-3
D gene: NA
CDR3 DNA: TGTGCCATCAGTCCCCGGCAGGGTCCTTCCTCTGGGGCCAACGTCCTGACTTTC
CDR3 protein: CAISPRQGPSSGANVLTF

J gene: TRBJ1-6
clone size: NA
V gene: TRBV5-8
D gene: NA
CDR3 DNA: TGTGCCAGCAGCCAGACAGGATTATATTCACCCCTCCACTTT
CDR3 protein: CASSQTGLYSPLHF

J gene: TRBJ1-1
clone size: NA
V gene: TRBV6-6
D gene: NA
CDR3 DNA: TGTGCCAGCAGTTACGGGGGGGCGGAAGCTTTCTTT
CDR3 protein: CASSYGGAEAFF

J gene: TRBJ1-5
clone size: once
V gene: TRBV2
D gene: NA
CDR3 DNA: TGTGCCAGCAGTGGAAATGCGGGAAGAGAGCCCCAGCATTTT
CDR3 protein: CASSGNAGREPQHF